What follows are 14 T cell receptor beta chains derived from one specimen sequenced in a study of T-cell memory formation after mild COVID-19. Using its own MiXCR run on the 5' RACE reads, TCRdb lists one record per CDR3 protein. Among hundreds of thousands of distinct CDR3 sequences listed, about 15% were seen once. The sample comprised PBMCs or a T cell subset sorted from them (not recorded which). Source of these receptors: a man between 18 and 29 years old who had mild COVID-19 (a few samples of this study predate the infection). Cell type and time point are not known.

In this sample, this clonotype turned up many times. The V gene is TRBV12-3 or TRBV12-4, the J gene TRBJ2-1; 7 bases are shared with TRBD1. V was clipped by 2 bases and J by 8 bases; unmatched bases: 9. This CDR3 contains 15 residues. As DNA, the CDR3 is TGTGCCAGCAGTTTAAGTGGGACAGCCGGCGATGAGCAGTTCTTC. Its protein is CASSLSGTAGDEQFF.

The rearrangement joins TRBV7-9 to TRBJ2-3; unclear D gene. There are 14 residues in the CDR3. V was shortened by 3 bases and J by 2 bases, with 9 bases between the two germline ends. CDR1 and CDR2 (germline): SEHNR, FQNEAQ (reference sequence). The DNA for the CDR3 is TGTGCCAGCAGCTTTGGCCAGTACACAGATACGCAGTATTTT. It translates to CASSFGQYTDTQYF.

This clonotype was counted only a few times. The gene calls are TRBV20-1 and TRBJ2-5; possible D gene TRBD2, 6 bases. Trimming removed 3 bases from V and 1 base from J, with 15 bases in between. Looked up from germline, CDR1 is DFQATT and CDR2 is SNEGSKA (reference sequence). The CDR3 covers 15 residues. This chain's CDR3 is CSASPGVGGQETQYF. The CDR3 DNA is TGCAGTGCTAGTCCGGGGGTGGGAGGCCAAGAGACCCAGTACTTC.

Concerning this clonotype: Because the CDR3's place on the DNA is in doubt, the DNA is left out and the CDR3 is given as listed by TCRdb. CDR3 amino acids: CAYTFGVSTGELFF. This chain links TRBV30 with TRBJ2-2. The germline CDR1 and CDR2 sequences are GTSNPN and SVGIG (reference sequence). The CDR3 has 14 amino acids, counting both end residues.

This clonotype has a handful of counts. This rearrangement joins TRBV6-5 to TRBJ2-3, with 8 bases fitting TRBD1. The length of the CDR3 is 16 residues. Germline CDR1 MNHEY, CDR2 SVGAGI. Germline trimming cut 4 bases from V and 5 bases from J; bases unmatched to any gene: 11. The CDR3 nucleotides are TGTGCCAGCAGTTCCACAACAGGGGGTCTTGGAGATACGCAGTATTTT. Amino acid sequence: CASSSTTGGLGDTQYF.

The V call is TRBV4-1, the J call TRBJ2-7; 12 positions match TRBD1. Germline lookup yields CDR1 MGHRA and CDR2 YSYEKL. V lost 0 bases and J lost 7; bases outside the gene matches: 7. This CDR3 spans 16 amino acids. The CDR3 DNA reads TGCGCCAGCAGCCAAGACAGGGGACAGGGGGCTGGAGAGCAGTACTTC. It yields the protein CASSQDRGQGAGEQYF.

The sample holds a few counts of this clonotype. The J gene is TRBJ2-5, the V gene TRBV5-1, with 8 bases identical to TRBD2. Germline V lookup: CDR1 SGHRS, CDR2 YFSETQ. J lost 4 bases, V lost 0 bases, and 5 bases had no gene match. This CDR3 region has 15 residues. The CDR3: CASSLDSGGLETQYF. CDR3 DNA sequence: TGCGCCAGCAGCTTGGACAGCGGGGGACTAGAGACCCAGTACTTC.

This clonotype was seen a few times. The gene calls are TRBV30 and TRBJ2-7, with 9 positions matching TRBD1. From germline, CDR1 is GTSNPN and CDR2 SVGIG (reference sequence). With 5 bases clipped from V and 2 bases from J, the junction kept 4 bases outside the gene matches. The CDR3 totals 13 residues. The CDR3 sequence is CAWAGTGTYEQYF. CDR3 in DNA: TGTGCCTGGGCTGGGACAGGGACCTACGAGCAGTACTTC.

V gene TRBV28 combines with J gene TRBJ1-2, with D unclear. V was pared by 4 bases and J by 5 bases, with 8 bases between. This CDR3 is built from 12 residues. CDR1 is MDHEN, CDR2 SYDVKM, per germline. CDR3 sequence reads: CASSSQRYGYTF. DNA for the CDR3: TGTGCCAGCAGTTCTCAGAGGTATGGCTACACCTTC.

This clonotype showed up just a few times. The rearrangement uses TRBV27 and TRBJ1-2; D gene uncertain. This CDR3 comprises 14 residues. From germline, CDR1 is MNHEY and CDR2 SMNVEV (reference sequence). The V gene lost 6 bases and the J gene lost 4 bases, with 15 bases spanning the gap. The CDR3 sequence is CASSARPGGYGYTF. CDR3 nucleotide sequence: TGTGCCAGCAGCGCGCGCCCAGGAGGCTATGGCTACACCTTC.

This clonotype has more than one count but fewer than ten. The junction does not match germline at one end; this may be a read error. The chain joins TRBV7-7 to TRBJ2-5; 9 bases line up with TRBD2. Germline V gene sequence: CDR1 SSHAT, CDR2 FNYEAQ (reference sequence). The CDR3 consists of 16 residues. The CDR3 sequence is CASSLQRGDLLGAQYF. DNA of the CDR3: TGTGCTAGCAGCTTACAGCGGGGGGACCTCCTAGGGGCCCAGTACTTC.

The chain is built from TRBV19 and TRBJ1-5; D unresolved. This CDR3 has 14 residues. The ends were cut back, 5 bases at V and 2 bases at J, with 10 bases in the middle. Germline lookup yields CDR1 LNHDA and CDR2 SQIVND (reference sequence). The chain's CDR3 is CASSSWTGNQPQHF. Here the CDR3 DNA reads TGTGCCAGTAGTTCCTGGACGGGCAATCAGCCCCAGCATTTT.

This rearrangement joins TRBV5-1 to TRBJ1-3, with 7 nucleotides matching TRBD1. The J segment lost 5 bases and the V segment lost 1 base, leaving 18 bases of the junction unmatched. Germline V gene lookup returns CDR1 SGHRS and CDR2 YFSETQ. This CDR3 is 19 amino acids long. The CDR3 spells CASSLLPVGGEFGRNTIYF. In DNA form, the CDR3 reads TGCGCCAGCAGCTTGCTCCCGGTAGGGGGCGAGTTTGGTCGAAACACCATATATTTT.

This clonotype was observed a few times. The chain joins TRBV2 to TRBJ1-2; maybe TRBD1 (6 bases). V was cut by 2 bases and J by 7 bases, with 8 bases left in between. The CDR3 is 12 amino acids. CDR1 and CDR2 (germline): SNHLY, FYNNEI. In DNA, the CDR3 is TGTGCCAGCAGTGAACAGGGGACTGGCTACACCTTC. This translates into CASSEQGTGYTF.